Below, 19 T cell receptor beta chains from the same sample are listed, as sequenced in a study of T cell responses to AZD1222 COVID-19 vaccine. The table came from immunoSEQ multiplex PCR; TCRdb's copy has only in-frame clones and leaves some out. In the table there are approximately 110,000 clones, nearly 90% of which are singletons. The specimen was peripheral blood, collected 28 days after the second AZD1222 dose. These receptors originate from an adult who received the AZD1222 COVID-19 vaccine.

The V and J genes are TRBV27 and TRBJ1-2, with D hard to call. CDR1 MNHEY and CDR2 SMNVEV come from the germline V gene (reference sequence). The CDR3 spans 13 residues. Trimming removed 3 bases from V and 1 base from J, with 6 bases in between. The chain's CDR3 is CASSLGFNYGYTF. The CDR3 bases are TGTGCCAGCAGTTTGGGGTTTAACTATGGCTACACCTTC.

The chain links TRBV10-3 to TRBJ1-6; possible D gene TRBD1, 5 bases. Germline CDR1 and CDR2: ENHRY and SYGVKD. V was cut by 5 bases and J by 0 bases, with 11 bases left in between. The CDR3 is made up of 16 amino acids. The CDR3 loop is CAISPEGSSYNSPLHF. DNA for the CDR3: TGTGCCATCAGTCCCGAGGGGAGCTCCTATAATTCACCCCTCCACTTT.

The chain combines TRBV27 with TRBJ2-3; unclear D gene. Trimming left V 3 bases short and J 0 bases short, with 7 bases between. Germline CDR1 is MNHEY and CDR2 is SMNVEV (reference sequence). The CDR3 runs to 14 residues. CDR3 DNA sequence: TGTGCCAGCAGTTTTTTCCCTAGCACAGATACGCAGTATTTT. It codes for CASSFFPSTDTQYF.

The chain employs TRBV9 and TRBJ2-3; the D is unclear. The CDR3 length is 13 residues. V was pared by 2 bases and J by 7 bases, with 11 bases between. Germline V gives CDR1 SGDLS, CDR2 YYNGEE. The CDR3 protein is CASSVSVDNTQYF. CDR3 DNA: TGTGCCAGCAGCGTGTCGGTCGATAATACGCAGTATTTT.

The chain is built from TRBV5-6 and TRBJ2-5; the match to TRBD2 covers 11 bases. Germline V gene lookup returns CDR1 SGHDT and CDR2 YYEEEE. V dropped 5 bases and J dropped 3; count of bases not matched to a gene: 0. This CDR3 spans 13 amino acids. The CDR3 DNA sequence: TGTGCCAGCAGGACTAGCGGGAAAGAGACCCAGTACTTC. Its translation is CASRTSGKETQYF.

This sequence joins TRBV30 and TRBJ2-1, with D tentatively TRBD1 (5 bases). This CDR3 contains 14 residues. Germline V lookup: CDR1 GTSNPN, CDR2 SVGIG (reference sequence). V lost 5 bases and J lost 4, with 15 bases in between. CDR3 residues: CAWLPRARYNEQFF. The DNA for the CDR3 is TGTGCCTGGTTACCCAGGGCCCGATACAATGAGCAGTTCTTC.

The gene calls are TRBV7-9 and TRBJ2-3; TRBD1 or TRBD2 may be the D gene (7 bases each). Trimming cost V 1 base and J 6 bases, with 11 bases left between them. The CDR3 runs 14 residues. From germline, CDR1 is SEHNR and CDR2 FQNEAQ (reference sequence). The CDR3 nucleotides are TGTGCCAGCAGCTTAGGACAGGGAGGGGATACGCAGTATTTT. It is translated as CASSLGQGGDTQYF.

Here the CDR3 reads CASSDPGQATEAFF. As DNA, the CDR3 is TGTGCCAGCAGTGATCCTGGACAGGCCACTGAAGCTTTCTTT. The chain is built from TRBV25-1 and TRBJ1-1; 7 nucleotides line up with TRBD1. The V gene's germline CDR1 is MGHDK and CDR2 SYGVNS. J was trimmed by 4 bases and V by 3 bases; bases with no gene match: 5. This CDR3 has 14 amino acids.

V gene TRBV3-1 (or the pseudogene TRBV3-2) combines with J gene TRBJ2-2; D not certain. The CDR3 runs 13 residues. The germline CDR1 and CDR2 sequences are LGHDT and YNNKEL (reference sequence). V was trimmed by 1 base and J by 5 bases, leaving 5 bases between them. The CDR3 spells CASSQGYTGELFF. The CDR3 coding sequence is TGTGCCAGCAGCCAAGGGTATACCGGGGAGCTGTTTTTT.

The chain combines TRBV29-1 with TRBJ2-7; 8 bases fit TRBD2. The V gene end was trimmed by 3 bases and the J gene end by 2 bases; junction bases not matched to a gene: 9. CDR1 and CDR2 (germline): SQVTM, ANQGSEA. This CDR3 contains 15 residues. The CDR3 region has the DNA TGCAGCGTTGAGGGGGCTGGGACTAGTACCTACGAGCAGTACTTC. The encoded protein is CSVEGAGTSTYEQYF.

The rearrangement links TRBV11-2 to TRBJ1-1; D might be TRBD1 (5 bases). Germline V gene lookup returns CDR1 SGHAT and CDR2 FQNNGV. The CDR3 runs 15 residues. The V and J ends lost 8 bases and 0 bases respectively, with 16 bases between them. In DNA, the CDR3 is TGTGCCAGCTCTCCCCGGGGCCACATGAACACTGAAGCTTTCTTT. This codes for CASSPRGHMNTEAFF.

The V and J genes are TRBV29-1 and TRBJ1-2, with D tentatively TRBD1 (5 bases). Trimming took 3 bases from V and 5 from J, leaving 25 bases between them. CDR1 and CDR2 from the germline V gene are SQVTM and ANQGSEA. The CDR3 is 17 residues long. The CDR3 sequence is CSVDSGTASDFSYGYTF. The CDR3 DNA reads as TGCAGCGTTGATTCGGGGACCGCAAGCGACTTCAGTTATGGCTACACCTTC.

This chain uses TRBV27 with TRBJ1-5; D is ambiguous. V lost 2 bases to trimming and J lost 8 bases, with 19 bases between them. This CDR3 spans 16 amino acids. CDR1 and CDR2 (germline): MNHEY, SMNVEV (reference sequence). The CDR3 here is CASSLTGSRRSEPQHF. As DNA, the CDR3 is TGTGCCAGCAGTTTAACGGGTAGTAGGAGGAGTGAGCCCCAGCATTTT.

Only one count was recorded for this clone. This chain uses TRBV7-2 with TRBJ1-1, with D hard to call. V lost 1 base to trimming and J lost 10 bases, with 16 bases between them. CDR3 length equals 14 residues. Per germline, CDR1 SGHTA and CDR2 FQGNSA. CDR3 DNA sequence: TGTGCCAGCAGCTTAGAAGGTTTACTGAGAGGAGCTTTCTTT. Translation: CASSLEGLLRGAFF.

CDR3: CAWGAANYGYTF. The CDR3 DNA reads TGTGCCTGGGGGGCCGCTAACTATGGCTACACCTTC. V is TRBV30 and J is TRBJ1-2, with D possibly matching TRBD1 (5 bases). Trimming cost V 5 bases and J 0 bases, with 7 bases left between them. The CDR3 spans 12 residues. Germline CDR1 reads GTSNPN; CDR2 reads SVGIG (reference sequence).

The chain couples TRBV20-1 to TRBJ1-5, with D possibly being TRBD1 (5 bases). CDR3 length: 13 residues. CDR1 DFQATT and CDR2 SNEGSKA come from the germline V gene (reference sequence). V lost 3 bases and J 3 bases, leaving 9 bases between the germline ends. CDR3 protein: CSASEGYNQPQHF. CDR3 DNA sequence: TGCAGTGCTAGTGAGGGGTACAATCAGCCCCAGCATTTT.

The chain uses TRBV18 and TRBJ1-2, with 8 bases identical to TRBD1. J lost 7 bases, V lost 0 bases, and 7 bases had no gene match. The CDR3 is made up of 15 amino acids. Germline V CDR1 and CDR2: KGHSH, LQKENI. For the CDR3, the DNA is TGTGCCAGCTCACCACCGTCTCAGGGGGCAGGTGGCTACACCTTC. This translates into CASSPPSQGAGGYTF.

This clone has more than one count but fewer than ten. The chain uses TRBV4-1 and TRBJ1-3, with no clear D. With 0 bases removed from V and 0 bases from J, the gap between germline ends came to 9 bases. There are 16 residues in the CDR3. The germline V gene has CDR1 MGHRA and CDR2 YSYEKL. The chain's CDR3 is CASSQEGQVSGNTIYF. DNA for the CDR3: TGCGCCAGCAGCCAAGAAGGGCAGGTCTCTGGAAACACCATATATTTT.

The chain is built from TRBV10-3 and TRBJ2-7, with 8 bases fitting TRBD1. This CDR3 is 13 amino acids long. V shed 7 bases and J 5 bases; nucleotides not matched to a gene: 7. Germline V gives CDR1 ENHRY, CDR2 SYGVKD. The DNA for the CDR3 is TGTGCCATCAAGGTTTCAGGGGGCCACGAGCAGTACTTC. Translating it yields CAIKVSGGHEQYF.